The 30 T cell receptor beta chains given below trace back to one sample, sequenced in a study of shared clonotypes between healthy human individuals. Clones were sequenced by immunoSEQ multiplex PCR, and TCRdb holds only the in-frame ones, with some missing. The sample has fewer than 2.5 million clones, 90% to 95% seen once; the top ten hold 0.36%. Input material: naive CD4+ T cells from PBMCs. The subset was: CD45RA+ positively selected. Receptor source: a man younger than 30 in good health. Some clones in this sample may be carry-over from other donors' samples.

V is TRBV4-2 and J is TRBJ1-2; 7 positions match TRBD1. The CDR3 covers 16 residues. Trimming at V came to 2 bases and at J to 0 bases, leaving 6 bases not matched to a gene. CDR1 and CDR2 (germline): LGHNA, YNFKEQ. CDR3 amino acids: CASSQRGTATNYGYTF. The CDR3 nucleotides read TGTGCCAGCAGCCAACGAGGGACAGCTACTAACTATGGCTACACCTTC.

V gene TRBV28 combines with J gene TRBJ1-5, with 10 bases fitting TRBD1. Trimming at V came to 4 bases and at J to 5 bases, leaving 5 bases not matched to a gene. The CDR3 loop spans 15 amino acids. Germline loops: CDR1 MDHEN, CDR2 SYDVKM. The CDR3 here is CASSSPTGGYQPQHF. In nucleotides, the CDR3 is TGTGCCAGCAGTTCTCCGACAGGGGGCTATCAGCCCCAGCATTTT.

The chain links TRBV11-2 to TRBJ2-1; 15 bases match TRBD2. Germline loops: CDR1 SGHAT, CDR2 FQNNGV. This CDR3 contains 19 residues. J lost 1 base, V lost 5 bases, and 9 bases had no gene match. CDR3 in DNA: TGTGCCAGCAGCCCGGAGGGGACTAGCGGGAGGTTATCCTACAATGAGCAGTTCTTC. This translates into CASSPEGTSGRLSYNEQFF.

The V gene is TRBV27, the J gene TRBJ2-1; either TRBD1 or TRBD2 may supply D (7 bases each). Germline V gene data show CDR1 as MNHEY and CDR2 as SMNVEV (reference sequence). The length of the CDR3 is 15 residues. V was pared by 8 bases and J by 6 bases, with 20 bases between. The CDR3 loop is CASAPLPGGGNEQFF. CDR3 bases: TGTGCCAGCGCCCCTTTGCCAGGGGGGGGCAATGAGCAGTTCTTC.

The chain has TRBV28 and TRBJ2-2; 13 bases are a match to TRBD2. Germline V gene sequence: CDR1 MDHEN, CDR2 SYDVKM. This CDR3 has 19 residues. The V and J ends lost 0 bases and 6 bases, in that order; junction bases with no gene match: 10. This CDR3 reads CASSLWEGSGLAGAGELFF. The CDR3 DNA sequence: TGTGCCAGCAGTTTATGGGAGGGATCCGGACTAGCGGGAGCCGGGGAGCTGTTTTTT. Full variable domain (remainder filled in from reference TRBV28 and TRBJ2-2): DVKVTQSSRYLVKRTGEKVFLECVQDMDHENMFWYRQDPGLGLRLIYFSYDVKMKEKGDIPEGYSVSREKKERFSLILESASTNQTSMYLCASSLWEGSGLAGAGELFFGEGSRLTVL.

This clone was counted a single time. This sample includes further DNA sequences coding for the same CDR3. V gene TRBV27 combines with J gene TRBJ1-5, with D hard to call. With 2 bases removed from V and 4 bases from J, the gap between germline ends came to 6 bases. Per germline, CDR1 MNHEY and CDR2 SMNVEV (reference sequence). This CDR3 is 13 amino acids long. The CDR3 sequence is CASSLNGNQPQHF. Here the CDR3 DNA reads TGTGCCAGCAGTTTAAACGGTAATCAGCCCCAGCATTTT.

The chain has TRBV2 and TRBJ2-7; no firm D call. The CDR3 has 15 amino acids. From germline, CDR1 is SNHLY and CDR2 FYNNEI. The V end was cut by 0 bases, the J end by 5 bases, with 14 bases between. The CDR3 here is CASSEASARSHEQYF. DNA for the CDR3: TGTGCCAGCAGTGAAGCGTCGGCTAGGTCACACGAGCAGTACTTC.

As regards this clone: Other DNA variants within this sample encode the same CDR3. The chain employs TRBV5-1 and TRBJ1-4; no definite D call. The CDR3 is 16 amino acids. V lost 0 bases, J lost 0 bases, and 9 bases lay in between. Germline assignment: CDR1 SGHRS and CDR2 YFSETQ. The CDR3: CASSLVGSATNEKLFF. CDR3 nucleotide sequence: TGCGCCAGCAGCTTGGTGGGTAGCGCAACTAATGAAAAACTGTTTTTT. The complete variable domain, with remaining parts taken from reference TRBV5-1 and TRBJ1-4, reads KAGVTQTPRYLIKTRGQQVTLSCSPISGHRSVSWYQQTPGQGLQFLFEYFSETQRNKGNFPGRFSGRQFSNSRSEMNVSTLELGDSALYLCASSLVGSATNEKLFFGSGTQLSVL.

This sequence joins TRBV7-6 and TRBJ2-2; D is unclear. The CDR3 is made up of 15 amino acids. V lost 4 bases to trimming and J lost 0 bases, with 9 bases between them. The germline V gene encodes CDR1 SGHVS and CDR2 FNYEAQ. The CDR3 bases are TGTGCCAGCAGCTATAATATACCGAACACCGGGGAGCTGTTTTTT. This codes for CASSYNIPNTGELFF.

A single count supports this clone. The CDR3: CASSSPGRISSYNSPLHF. As DNA, the CDR3 is TGTGCCAGCAGTTCCCCAGGCAGAATCAGCTCCTATAATTCACCCCTCCACTTT. This chain joins TRBV28 and TRBJ1-6; no firm D call. This CDR3 spans 18 amino acids. CDR1 MDHEN and CDR2 SYDVKM come from the germline V gene. With 4 bases removed from V and 0 bases from J, the gap between germline ends came to 16 bases.

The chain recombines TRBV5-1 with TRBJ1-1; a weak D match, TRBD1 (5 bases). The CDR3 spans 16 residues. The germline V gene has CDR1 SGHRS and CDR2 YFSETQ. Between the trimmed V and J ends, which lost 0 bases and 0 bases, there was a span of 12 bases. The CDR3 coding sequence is TGCGCCAGCAGCTTGGTCGGGGGTTCAGTGAACACTGAAGCTTTCTTT. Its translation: CASSLVGGSVNTEAFF.

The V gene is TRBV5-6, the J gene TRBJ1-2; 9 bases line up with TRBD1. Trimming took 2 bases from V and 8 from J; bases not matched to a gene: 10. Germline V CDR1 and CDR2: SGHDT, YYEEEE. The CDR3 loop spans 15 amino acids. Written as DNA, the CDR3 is TGTGCCAGCAGCTTCCCGGGACAGGGAATGGGGGGCTACACCTTC. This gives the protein CASSFPGQGMGGYTF.

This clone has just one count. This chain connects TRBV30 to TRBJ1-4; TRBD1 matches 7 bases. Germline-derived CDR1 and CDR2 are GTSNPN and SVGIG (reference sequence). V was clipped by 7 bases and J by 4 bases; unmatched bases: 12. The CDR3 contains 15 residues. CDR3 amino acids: CASGGLKNYNEKLFF. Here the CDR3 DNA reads TGTGCCTCAGGGGGACTGAAAAACTATAATGAAAAACTGTTTTTT.

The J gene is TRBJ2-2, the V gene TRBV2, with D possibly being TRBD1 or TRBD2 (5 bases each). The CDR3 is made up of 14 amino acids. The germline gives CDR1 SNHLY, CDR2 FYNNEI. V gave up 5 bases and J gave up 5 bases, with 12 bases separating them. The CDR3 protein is CASSSGRITGELFF. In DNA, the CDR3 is TGTGCCAGCAGTTCGGGACGGATTACCGGGGAGCTGTTTTTT.

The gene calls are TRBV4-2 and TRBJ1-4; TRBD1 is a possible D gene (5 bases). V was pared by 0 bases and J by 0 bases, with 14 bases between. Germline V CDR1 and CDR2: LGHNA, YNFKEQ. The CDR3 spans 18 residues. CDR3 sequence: CASSQDLGGMATNEKLFF. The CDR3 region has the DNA TGTGCCAGCAGCCAAGACTTGGGGGGAATGGCAACTAATGAAAAACTGTTTTTT.

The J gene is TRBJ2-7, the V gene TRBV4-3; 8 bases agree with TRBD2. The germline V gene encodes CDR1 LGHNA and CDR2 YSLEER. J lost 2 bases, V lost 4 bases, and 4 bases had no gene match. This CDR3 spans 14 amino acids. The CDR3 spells CASSPGTSPYEQYF. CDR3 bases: TGCGCCAGCAGCCCCGGGACTAGTCCCTACGAGCAGTACTTC.

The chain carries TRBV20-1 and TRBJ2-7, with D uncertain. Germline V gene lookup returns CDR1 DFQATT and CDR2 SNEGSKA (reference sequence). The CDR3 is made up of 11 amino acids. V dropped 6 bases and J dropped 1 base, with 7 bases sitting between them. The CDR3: CSAQTSYEQYF. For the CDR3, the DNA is TGCAGTGCCCAGACTTCCTACGAGCAGTACTTC.

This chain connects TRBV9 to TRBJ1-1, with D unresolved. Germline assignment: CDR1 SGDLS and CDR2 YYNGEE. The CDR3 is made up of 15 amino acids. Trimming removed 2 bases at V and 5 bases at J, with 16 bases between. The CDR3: CASSVLDRRTTEAFF. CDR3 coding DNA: TGTGCCAGCAGCGTCCTAGACCGCCGAACAACTGAAGCTTTCTTT.

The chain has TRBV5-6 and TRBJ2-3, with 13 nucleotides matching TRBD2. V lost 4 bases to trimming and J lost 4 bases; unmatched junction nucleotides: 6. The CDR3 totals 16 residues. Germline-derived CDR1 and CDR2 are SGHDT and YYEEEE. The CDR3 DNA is TGTGCCAGCAGCACACTAGCGGGAGGGCCCTCAGATACGCAGTATTTT. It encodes CASSTLAGGPSDTQYF.

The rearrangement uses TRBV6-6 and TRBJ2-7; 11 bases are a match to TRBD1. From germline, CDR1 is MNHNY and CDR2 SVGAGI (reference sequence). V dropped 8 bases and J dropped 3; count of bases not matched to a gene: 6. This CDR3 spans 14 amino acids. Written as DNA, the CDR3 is TGTGCCAGCGGAAAGGACAGGGGGCGCTACGAGCAGTACTTC. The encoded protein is CASGKDRGRYEQYF.

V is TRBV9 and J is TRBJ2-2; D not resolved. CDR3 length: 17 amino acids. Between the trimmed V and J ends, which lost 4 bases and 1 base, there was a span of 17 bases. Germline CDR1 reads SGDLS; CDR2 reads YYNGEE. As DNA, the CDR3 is TGTGCCAGCAGCCCCCGCCCCGGCCTACTGAACACCGGGGAGCTGTTTTTT. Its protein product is CASSPRPGLLNTGELFF.

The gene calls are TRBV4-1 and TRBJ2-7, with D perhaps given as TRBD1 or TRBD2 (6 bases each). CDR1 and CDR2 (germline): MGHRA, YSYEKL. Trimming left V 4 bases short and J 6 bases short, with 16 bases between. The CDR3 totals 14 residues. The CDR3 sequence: CASSRGTPQGEQYF. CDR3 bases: TGCGCCAGCAGCCGCGGGACACCCCAAGGCGAGCAGTACTTC.

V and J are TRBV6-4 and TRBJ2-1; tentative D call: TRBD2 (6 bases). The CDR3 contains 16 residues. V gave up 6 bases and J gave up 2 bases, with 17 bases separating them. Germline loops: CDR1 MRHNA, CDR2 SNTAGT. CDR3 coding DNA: TGTGCCAGCAGCGCCTTTAGCGGAGGCCCCTACAATGAGCAGTTCTTC. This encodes CASSAFSGGPYNEQFF.

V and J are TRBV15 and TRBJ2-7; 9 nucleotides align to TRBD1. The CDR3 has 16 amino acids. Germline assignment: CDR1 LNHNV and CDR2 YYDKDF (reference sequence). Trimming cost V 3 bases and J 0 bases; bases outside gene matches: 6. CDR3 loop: CATSRLGQGSSYEQYF. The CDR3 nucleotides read TGTGCCACCAGCAGGTTGGGACAGGGAAGCTCCTACGAGCAGTACTTC. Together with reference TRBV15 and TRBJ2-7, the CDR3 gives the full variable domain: DAMVIQNPRYQVTQFGKPVTLSCSQTLNHNVMYWYQQKSSQAPKLLFHYYDKDFNNEADTPDNFQSRRPNTSFCFLDIRSPGLGDTAMYLCATSRLGQGSSYEQYFGPGTRLTVT.

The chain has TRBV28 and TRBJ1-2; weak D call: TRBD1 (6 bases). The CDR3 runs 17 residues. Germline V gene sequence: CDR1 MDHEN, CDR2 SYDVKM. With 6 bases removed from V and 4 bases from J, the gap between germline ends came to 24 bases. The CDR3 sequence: CASSYGAMGVGAYGYTF. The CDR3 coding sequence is TGTGCCAGCAGCTATGGGGCCATGGGGGTGGGGGCCTATGGCTACACCTTC.

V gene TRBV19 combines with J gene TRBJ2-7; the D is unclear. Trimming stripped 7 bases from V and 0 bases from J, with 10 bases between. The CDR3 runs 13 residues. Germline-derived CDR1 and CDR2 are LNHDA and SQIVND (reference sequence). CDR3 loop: CASKASSSYEQYF. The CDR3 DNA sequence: TGTGCCAGTAAGGCCAGTAGCTCCTACGAGCAGTACTTC.

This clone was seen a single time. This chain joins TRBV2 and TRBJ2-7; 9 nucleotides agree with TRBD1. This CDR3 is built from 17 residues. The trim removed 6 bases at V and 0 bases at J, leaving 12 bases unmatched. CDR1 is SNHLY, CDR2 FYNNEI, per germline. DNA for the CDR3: TGTGCCAGCAGCGACGAAATCGGACAGGGGATCTCCTACGAGCAGTACTTC. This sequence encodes CASSDEIGQGISYEQYF.

CDR3 sequence reads: CASSVGSGRDNTGELFF. The CDR3 DNA reads TGTGCCAGCAGCGTAGGTAGCGGGAGGGATAACACCGGGGAGCTGTTTTTT. The chain uses TRBV9 and TRBJ2-2; 11 positions match TRBD2. The CDR3 contains 17 residues. CDR1 is SGDLS and CDR2 is YYNGEE in the germline V gene. Unmatched junction bases numbered 3, after V lost 0 bases and J lost 2 bases.

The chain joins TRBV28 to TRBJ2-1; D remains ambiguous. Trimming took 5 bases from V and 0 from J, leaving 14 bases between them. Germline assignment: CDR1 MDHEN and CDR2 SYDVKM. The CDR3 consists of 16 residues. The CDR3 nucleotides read TGTGCCAGCAGTCTCGGAGCGCGTAGCTCCTACAATGAGCAGTTCTTC. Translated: CASSLGARSSYNEQFF.

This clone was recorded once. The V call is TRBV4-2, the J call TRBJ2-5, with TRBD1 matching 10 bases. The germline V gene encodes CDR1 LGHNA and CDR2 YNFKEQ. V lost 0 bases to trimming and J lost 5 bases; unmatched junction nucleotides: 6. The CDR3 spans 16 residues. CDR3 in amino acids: CASSQDRGQGGETQYF. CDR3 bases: TGTGCCAGCAGCCAAGATAGAGGACAGGGGGGTGAGACCCAGTACTTC.